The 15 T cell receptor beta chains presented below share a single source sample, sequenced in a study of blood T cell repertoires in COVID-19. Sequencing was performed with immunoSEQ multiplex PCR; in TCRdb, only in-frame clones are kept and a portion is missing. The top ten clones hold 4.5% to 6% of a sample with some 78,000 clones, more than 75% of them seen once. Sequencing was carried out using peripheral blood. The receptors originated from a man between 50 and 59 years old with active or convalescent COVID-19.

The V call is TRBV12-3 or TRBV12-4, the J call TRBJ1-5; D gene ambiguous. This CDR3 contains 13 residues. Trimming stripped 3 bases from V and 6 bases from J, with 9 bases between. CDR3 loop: CASSFSGRQPQHF. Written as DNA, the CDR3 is TGTGCCAGCAGTTTTTCGGGTCGTCAGCCCCAGCATTTT.

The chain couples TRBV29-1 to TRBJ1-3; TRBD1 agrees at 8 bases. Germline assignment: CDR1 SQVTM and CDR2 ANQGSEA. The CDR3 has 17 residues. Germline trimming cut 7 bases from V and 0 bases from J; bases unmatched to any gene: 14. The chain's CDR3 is CSGFRDRSLISGNTIYF. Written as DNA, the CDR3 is TGCAGCGGATTCCGGGACAGGAGCCTAATCTCTGGAAACACCATATATTTT.

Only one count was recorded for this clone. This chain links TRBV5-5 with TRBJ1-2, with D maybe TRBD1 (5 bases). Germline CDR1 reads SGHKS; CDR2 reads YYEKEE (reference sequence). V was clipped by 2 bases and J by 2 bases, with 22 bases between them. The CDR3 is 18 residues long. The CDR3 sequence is CASSFRPSGGAPNYGYTF. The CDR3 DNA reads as TGTGCCAGCAGCTTTCGTCCGTCGGGCGGGGCCCCCAACTATGGCTACACCTTC.

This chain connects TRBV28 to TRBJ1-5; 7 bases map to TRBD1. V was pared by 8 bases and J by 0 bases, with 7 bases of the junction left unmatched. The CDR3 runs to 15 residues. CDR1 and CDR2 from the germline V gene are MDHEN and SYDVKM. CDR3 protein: CASRLRGRSNQPQHF. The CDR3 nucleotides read TGTGCCAGCCGACTTAGGGGGCGTAGCAATCAGCCCCAGCATTTT.

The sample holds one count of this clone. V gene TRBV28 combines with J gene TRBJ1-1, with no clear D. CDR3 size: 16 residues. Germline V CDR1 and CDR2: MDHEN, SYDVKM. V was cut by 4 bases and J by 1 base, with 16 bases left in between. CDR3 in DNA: TGTGCCAGCAGTTCCTCCCTCGGGAGCGGGAACACTGAAGCTTTCTTT. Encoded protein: CASSSSLGSGNTEAFF.

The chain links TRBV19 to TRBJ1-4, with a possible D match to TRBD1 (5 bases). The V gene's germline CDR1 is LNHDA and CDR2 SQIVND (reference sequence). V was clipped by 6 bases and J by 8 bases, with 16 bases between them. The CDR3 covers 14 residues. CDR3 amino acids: CASSLTFAGEKLFF. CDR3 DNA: TGTGCCAGTAGCCTGACGTTTGCAGGGGAAAAACTGTTTTTT.

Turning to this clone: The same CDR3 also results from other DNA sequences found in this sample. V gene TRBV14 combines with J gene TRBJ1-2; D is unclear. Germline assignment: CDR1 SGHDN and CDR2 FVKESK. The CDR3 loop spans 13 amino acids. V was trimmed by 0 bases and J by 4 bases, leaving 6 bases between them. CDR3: CASSQDLSYGYTF. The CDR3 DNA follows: TGTGCCAGCAGCCAAGATCTAAGCTATGGCTACACCTTC.

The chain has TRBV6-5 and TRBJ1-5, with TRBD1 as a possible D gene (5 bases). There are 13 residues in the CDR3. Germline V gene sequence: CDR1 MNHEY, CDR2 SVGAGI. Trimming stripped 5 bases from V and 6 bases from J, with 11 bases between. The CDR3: CASSRTGGQPQHF. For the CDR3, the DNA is TGTGCCAGCAGTCGGACGGGGGGTCAGCCCCAGCATTTT.

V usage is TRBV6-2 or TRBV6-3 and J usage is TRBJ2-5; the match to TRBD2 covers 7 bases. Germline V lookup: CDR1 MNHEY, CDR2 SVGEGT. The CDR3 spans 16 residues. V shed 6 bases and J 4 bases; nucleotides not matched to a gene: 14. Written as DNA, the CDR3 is TGTGCCAGCAGCCCCCGCTATGGTGGGGAGGGAGAGACCCAGTACTTC. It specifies CASSPRYGGEGETQYF.

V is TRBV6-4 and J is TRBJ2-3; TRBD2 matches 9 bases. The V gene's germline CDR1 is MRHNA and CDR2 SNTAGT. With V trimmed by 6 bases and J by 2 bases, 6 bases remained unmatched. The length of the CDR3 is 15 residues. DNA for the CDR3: TGTGCCAGCAGCATTAGCGGGGGAATCACAGATACGCAGTATTTT. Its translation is CASSISGGITDTQYF.

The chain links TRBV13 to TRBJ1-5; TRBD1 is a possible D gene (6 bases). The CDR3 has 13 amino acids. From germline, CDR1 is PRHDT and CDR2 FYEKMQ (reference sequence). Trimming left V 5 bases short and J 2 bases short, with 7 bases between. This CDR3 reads CASSPGGNQPQHF. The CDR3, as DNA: TGTGCCAGCAGCCCAGGGGGCAATCAGCCCCAGCATTTT.

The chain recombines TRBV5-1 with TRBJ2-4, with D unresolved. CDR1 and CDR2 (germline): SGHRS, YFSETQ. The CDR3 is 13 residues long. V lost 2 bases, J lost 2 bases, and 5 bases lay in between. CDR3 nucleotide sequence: TGCGCCAGCAGCTTCGACACCAAAAACATTCAGTACTTC. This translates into CASSFDTKNIQYF.

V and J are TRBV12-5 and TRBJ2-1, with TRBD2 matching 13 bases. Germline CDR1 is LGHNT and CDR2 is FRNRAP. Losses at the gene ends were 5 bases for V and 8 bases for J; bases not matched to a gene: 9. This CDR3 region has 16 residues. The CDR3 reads CASGTLAGGLRDEQFF. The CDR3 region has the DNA TGTGCTAGTGGTACACTAGCGGGGGGGCTTCGGGATGAGCAGTTCTTC.

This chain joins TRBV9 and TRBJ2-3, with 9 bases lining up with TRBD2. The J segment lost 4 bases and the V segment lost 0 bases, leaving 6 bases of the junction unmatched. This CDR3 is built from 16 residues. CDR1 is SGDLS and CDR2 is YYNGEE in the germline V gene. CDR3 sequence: CASSVGQRGASDTQYF. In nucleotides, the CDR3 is TGTGCCAGCAGCGTAGGACAGCGGGGGGCGTCAGATACGCAGTATTTT.

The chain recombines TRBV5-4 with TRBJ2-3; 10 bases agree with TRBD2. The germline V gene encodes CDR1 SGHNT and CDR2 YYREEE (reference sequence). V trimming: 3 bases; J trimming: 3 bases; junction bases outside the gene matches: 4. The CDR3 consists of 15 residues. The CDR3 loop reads CASSYGLAETDTQYF. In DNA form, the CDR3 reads TGTGCCAGCAGCTACGGACTAGCGGAGACAGATACGCAGTATTTT.